This T cell receptor beta chain was found in a study of cytomegalovirus exposure and HLA in healthy donors. Study-level points and caveats: One variant, a missense change in DCLRE1C, was linked in a later analysis to TCR beta V- and J-gene trimming. Earlier results showed most TCR beta V segments being productive about 87% or about 30% of the time.

In regard to this clone: Its antigen is still unknown.

Trimming at V came to 5 bases and at J to 4 bases, leaving 10 bases not matched to a gene. CDR3 length: 16 amino acids. Germline lookup yields CDR1 LNHDA and CDR2 SQIVND (reference sequence). PCR primers comprised 60 Vbeta and 13 Jbeta primers. Clones were read by immunoSEQ multiplex PCR, and TCRdb kept only the in-frame ones, dropping some. In the table there are about 140,000 clones, approximately 80% of which are singletons. The chain employs TRBV19 and TRBJ2-1, with 8 bases identical to TRBD2. The receptor comes from a man younger than 45 in good health and CMV-seropositive. Sequencing was done on a sample of PBMCs. CDR3 DNA sequence: TGTGCCAGTAGTGTCTTCGGGGGGGCCGGATACAATGAGCAGTTCTTC. Its translation: CASSVFGGAGYNEQFF.